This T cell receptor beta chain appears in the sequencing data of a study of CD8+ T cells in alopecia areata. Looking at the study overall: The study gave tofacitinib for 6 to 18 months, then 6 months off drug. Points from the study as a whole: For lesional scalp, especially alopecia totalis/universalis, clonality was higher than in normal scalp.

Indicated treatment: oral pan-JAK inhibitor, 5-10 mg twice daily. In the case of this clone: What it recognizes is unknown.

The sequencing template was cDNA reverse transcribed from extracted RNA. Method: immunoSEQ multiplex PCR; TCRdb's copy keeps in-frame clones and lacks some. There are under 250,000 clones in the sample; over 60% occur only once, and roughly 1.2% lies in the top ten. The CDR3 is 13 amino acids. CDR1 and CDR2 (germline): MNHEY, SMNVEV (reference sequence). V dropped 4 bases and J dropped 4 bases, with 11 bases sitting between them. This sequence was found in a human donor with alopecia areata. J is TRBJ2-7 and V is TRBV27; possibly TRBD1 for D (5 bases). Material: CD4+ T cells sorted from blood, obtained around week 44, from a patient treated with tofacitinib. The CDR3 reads CASSSLDSYEQYF. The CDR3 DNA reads TGTGCCAGCAGTTCGCTCGACAGTTACGAGCAGTACTTC.